Reported below is one T cell receptor (beta chain). V was pared by 0 bases and J by 2 bases, with 9 bases between. This CDR3 region has 14 residues. CDR1 SGHRS and CDR2 YFSETQ come from the germline V gene. The data were taken from a study of blood T cell repertoires in COVID-19. Study-level background: Nucleic acid was either cDNA or gDNA, and it came from T cells, B-cell-depleted T cells, or PBMCs.

In the study's own analysis: The authors estimated nucleated cell counts from reference gene primer amplification. Produced via immunoSEQ multiplex PCR; TCRdb's table is partial and in-frame only. The DNA gave D and trimming, while V, J and clone size come from that table. The repertoire holds 95,000 to 120,000 clones, with 88% as singletons. This receptor was identified in a human donor in a cohort sampled during active COVID-19. This chain joins TRBV5-1 and TRBJ2-7; perhaps TRBD2 as D (6 bases). The sample taken for sequencing was peripheral blood. The CDR3 sequence is CASSLAPGAYEQYF. In DNA form, the CDR3 reads TGCGCCAGCAGCTTGGCTCCGGGGGCCTACGAGCAGTACTTC.